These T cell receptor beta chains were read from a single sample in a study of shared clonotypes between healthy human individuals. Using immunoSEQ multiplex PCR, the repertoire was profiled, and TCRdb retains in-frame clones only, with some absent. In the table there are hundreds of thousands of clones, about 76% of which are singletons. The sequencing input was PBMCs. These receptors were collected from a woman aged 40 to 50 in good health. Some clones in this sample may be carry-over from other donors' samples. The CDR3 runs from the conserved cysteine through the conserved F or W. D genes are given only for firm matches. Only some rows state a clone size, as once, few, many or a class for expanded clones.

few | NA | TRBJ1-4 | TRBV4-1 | TGCGCCAGCAGCCAAGTCCTTGCATCGGGAAAACTGTTTTTT | CASSQVLASGKLFF
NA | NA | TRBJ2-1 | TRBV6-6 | TGTGCCAGCAGTTACTCGAGGGGAAGCTCCTACAATGAGCAGTTCTTC | CASSYSRGSSYNEQFF
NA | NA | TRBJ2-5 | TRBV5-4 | TGTGCCAGCAGCTCTTTGACAGCTAACCAAGAGACCCAGTACTTC | CASSSLTANQETQYF
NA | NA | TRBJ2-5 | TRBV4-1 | TGCGCCAGCAGCCAAATGCCATTGGAGGGCCAGTACTTC | CASSQMPLEGQYF
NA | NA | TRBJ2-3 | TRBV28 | TGTGCCACCCGCCGGACATCCAGAGATACGCAGTATTTT | CATRRTSRDTQYF
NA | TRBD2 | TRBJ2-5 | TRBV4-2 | TGTGCCAGCAGCCAAGATGGCACTAGCGGGAGTGAAGAGACCCAGTACTTC | CASSQDGTSGSEETQYF
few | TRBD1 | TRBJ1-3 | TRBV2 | TGTGCCAGCACCTGGGCGGGGACAGATAACTCTGGAAACACCATATATTTT | CASTWAGTDNSGNTIYF
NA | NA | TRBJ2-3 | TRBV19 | TGTGCCAGTAGTCAGGCGCCCGACACAGATACGCAGTATTTT | CASSQAPDTDTQYF
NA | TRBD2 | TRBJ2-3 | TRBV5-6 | TGTGCCAGCAGCTTGCGGCTAGCGGGAGGCACAGATACGCAGTATTTT | CASSLRLAGGTDTQYF
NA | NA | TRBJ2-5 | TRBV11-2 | TGTGCCAGCAGCTTAGGTCTAGGCCAGGGGATGGAAGAGACCCAGTACTTC | CASSLGLGQGMEETQYF
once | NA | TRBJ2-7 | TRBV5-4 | TGTGCCAGCAGCGAGATGGGCTACGAGCAGTACTTC | CASSEMGYEQYF
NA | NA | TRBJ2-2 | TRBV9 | TGTGCCAGCAGCGTAGGACACCTGAACACCGGGGAGCTGTTTTTT | CASSVGHLNTGELFF
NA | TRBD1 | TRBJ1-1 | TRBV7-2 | TGTGCCAGCAGCCGAAACAGGGGAGGAGAAGCTTTCTTT | CASSRNRGGEAFF
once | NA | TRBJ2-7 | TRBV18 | TGTGCCAGCTCACCACTAGGACACCTCTACGAGCAGTACTTC | CASSPLGHLYEQYF
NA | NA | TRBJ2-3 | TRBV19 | TGTGCCAGTAGTATAGCCCTGGACTACTCAGATACGCAGTATTTT | CASSIALDYSDTQYF
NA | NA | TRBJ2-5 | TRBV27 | TGTGCCAGCAGTTTATCGCTAGCTAACGTTTTGGAGACCCAGTACTTC | CASSLSLANVLETQYF
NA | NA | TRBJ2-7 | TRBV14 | TGTGCCAGCAGCCAAGATGGGCTATCCTACGAGCAGTACTTC | CASSQDGLSYEQYF
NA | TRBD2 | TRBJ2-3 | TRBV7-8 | TGTGCCAGCAGCAAAGAGCGGGTCCTGGGAGGGGATACGCAGTATTTT | CASSKERVLGGDTQYF
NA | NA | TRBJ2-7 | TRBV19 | TGTGCCAGTAGTATTACGACGGATTCCTACGAGCAGTACTTC | CASSITTDSYEQYF
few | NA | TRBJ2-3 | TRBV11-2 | TGTGCCAGCAGCTTAGCGGGCCAGGGCGGAGATACGCAGTATTTT | CASSLAGQGGDTQYF
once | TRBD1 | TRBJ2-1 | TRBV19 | TGTGCCAGTAGTATAATTCTGACAGGGGGGCATGAGCAGTTCTTC | CASSIILTGGHEQFF
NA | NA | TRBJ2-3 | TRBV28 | TGTGCCAGCAGTCCTGACCCTAGCACAGATACGCAGTATTTT | CASSPDPSTDTQYF
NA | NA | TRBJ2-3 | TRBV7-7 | TGTGCCAGCAGCCCCGACAGACCGGGGGATACGCAGTATTTT | CASSPDRPGDTQYF
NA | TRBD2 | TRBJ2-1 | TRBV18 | TGTGCCAGCTCACCAGGGACTAGCGGGAGTGGAGAGCAGTTCTTC | CASSPGTSGSGEQFF
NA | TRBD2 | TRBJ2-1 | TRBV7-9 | TGTGCCAGCAGCCGACTAGCGGGTATCTTCGATGAGCAGTTCTTC | CASSRLAGIFDEQFF
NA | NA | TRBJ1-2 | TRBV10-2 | TGCGCCAGCAACCCGAACCCTGGGGGCTACACCTTC | CASNPNPGGYTF
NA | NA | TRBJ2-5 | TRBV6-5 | TGTGCCAGCAATTTAGCCGAACCCCAAGAGACCCAGTACTTC | CASNLAEPQETQYF
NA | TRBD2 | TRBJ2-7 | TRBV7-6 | TGTGCCAGCAGCTTAGCGGCTAGCGGGCCCTACGAGCAGTACTTC | CASSLAASGPYEQYF
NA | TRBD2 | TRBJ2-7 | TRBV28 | TGTGCCAGCAGATACACTAGCGGGAGGGCCCTCGAGCAGTACTTC | CASRYTSGRALEQYF
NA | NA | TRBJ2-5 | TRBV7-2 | TGTGCCAGCAGCTTCTATGAAGAGACCCAGTACTTC | CASSFYEETQYF
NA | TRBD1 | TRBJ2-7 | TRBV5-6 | TGTGCCGGCAGCTCGACAGGGCGCTACGAGCAGTACTTC | CAGSSTGRYEQYF
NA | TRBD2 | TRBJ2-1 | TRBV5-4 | TGTGCCAGCAGCTTTCGGACTAGCGGGAGCTCCTACAATGAGCAGTTCTTC | CASSFRTSGSSYNEQFF
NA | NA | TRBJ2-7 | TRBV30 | TGTGCCTGGAGTGTAGGGGGTTTGCCGTACTTC | CAWSVGGLPYF
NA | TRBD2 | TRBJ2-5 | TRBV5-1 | TGCGCCAGCAGCTTGGGGGTCTCTAGCGGGGAAGAGACCCAGTACTTC | CASSLGVSSGEETQYF
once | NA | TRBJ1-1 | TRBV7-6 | TGTGCCAGCAGCTTAGGGTCTAACACTGAAGCTTTCTTT | CASSLGSNTEAFF
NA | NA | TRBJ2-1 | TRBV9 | TGTGCCAGCAGCCCCCGTCCCTACAATGAGCAGTTCTTC | CASSPRPYNEQFF
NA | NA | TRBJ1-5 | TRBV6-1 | TGTGCCAGCAGTGAGAGGACAGCTGGTCAGCCCCAGCATTTT | CASSERTAGQPQHF
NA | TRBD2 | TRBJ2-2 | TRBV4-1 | TGCGCCAGCAGCCGAAGGCGGGAGGGCCAGGGCACCGGGGAGCTGTTTTTT | CASSRRREGQGTGELFF
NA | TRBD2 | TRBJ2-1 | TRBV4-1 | TGCGCCAGCAGCCAAGATCGATTAGCGGGAGAGGTTGAGCAGTTCTTC | CASSQDRLAGEVEQFF
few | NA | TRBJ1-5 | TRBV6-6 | TGTGCCAGCAGTCCCGGACCCTCCCGGCCCCAGCATTTT | CASSPGPSRPQHF
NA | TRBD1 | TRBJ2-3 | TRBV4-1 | TGCGCCAGCAGCACCTACAGGGGCAACACAGATACGCAGTATTTT | CASSTYRGNTDTQYF
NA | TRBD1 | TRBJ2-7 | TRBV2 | TGTGCCAGCAATCTAGGGACAGGGGTTTCCTACGAGCAGTACTTC | CASNLGTGVSYEQYF
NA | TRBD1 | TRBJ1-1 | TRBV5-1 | TGCGCCAGCAGGATCGGGACAGAGATGAACACTGAAGCTTTCTTT | CASRIGTEMNTEAFF
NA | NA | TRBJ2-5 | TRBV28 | TGTGCCAGCAGCCCCATGCGGGCAGGCAGAGAGACCCAGTACTTC | CASSPMRAGRETQYF
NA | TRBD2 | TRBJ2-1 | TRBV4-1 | TGCGCCAGCAGCCAACGGTCTATCACAGCGGGGGGGCTTGAGCAGTTCTTC | CASSQRSITAGGLEQFF
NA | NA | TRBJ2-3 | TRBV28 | TGTGCCAGCAAGGACCCCGGTACGCAGTATTTT | CASKDPGTQYF
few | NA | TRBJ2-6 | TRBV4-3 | TGCGCCAGCAGCCAAAGTGGGGTAGCTGGGGCCAACGTCCTGACTTTC | CASSQSGVAGANVLTF
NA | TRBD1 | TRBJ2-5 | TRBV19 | TGTGCCAGTAGTATCCGTTCAGGGGGCCAGGAGACCCAGTACTTC | CASSIRSGGQETQYF
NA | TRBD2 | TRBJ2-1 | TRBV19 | TGTGCCAGTAGTATAACGACTAGCGGCTACAATGAGCAGTTCTTC | CASSITTSGYNEQFF
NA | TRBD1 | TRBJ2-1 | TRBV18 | TGTGCCAGCTCACCCGGGACAGGGTCGGGGAATGAGCAGTTCTTC | CASSPGTGSGNEQFF
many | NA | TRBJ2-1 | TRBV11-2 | TGTGCCAGCAGCTTAGGTCCGGGGGCTAGTTACAATGAGCAGTTCTTC | CASSLGPGASYNEQFF
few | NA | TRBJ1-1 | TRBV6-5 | TGTGCCACCTCGGGAACAGGGTCCCGCACTGAAGCTTTCTTT | CATSGTGSRTEAFF
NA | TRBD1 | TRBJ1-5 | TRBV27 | TGTGCCAGCAGTTTACGGGCGCCGGGACAGACTAATCAGCCCCAGCATTTT | CASSLRAPGQTNQPQHF
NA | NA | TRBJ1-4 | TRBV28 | TGTGCCAGCAGTACACAAACCACAGGTGACGATGAAAAACTGTTTTTT | CASSTQTTGDDEKLFF
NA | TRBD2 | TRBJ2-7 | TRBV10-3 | TGTGCCATCAGTGAGCCGGGACTAGCGGGCGGCTACGAGCAGTACTTC | CAISEPGLAGGYEQYF
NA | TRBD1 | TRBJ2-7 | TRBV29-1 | TGCAGCGCTACGACAGGGAGTTTCTCCTACGAGCAGTACTTC | CSATTGSFSYEQYF
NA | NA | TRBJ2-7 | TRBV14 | TGTGCCAGCAGCCAAGAGGTCGGGAAGTACGAGCAGTACTTC | CASSQEVGKYEQYF
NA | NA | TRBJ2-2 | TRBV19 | TGTGCCAGTAGTATAGTGGTAGCAACGAACACCGGGGAGCTGTTTTTT | CASSIVVATNTGELFF
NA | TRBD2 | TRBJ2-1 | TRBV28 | TGTGCCAGCAGTTTCTTGGCGGGAGGTTACAATGAGCAGTTCTTC | CASSFLAGGYNEQFF
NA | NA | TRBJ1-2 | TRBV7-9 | TGTGCCAGCAGTGTGGACATCTCCTATGGCTACACCTTC | CASSVDISYGYTF